The sequence of this T cell receptor (beta chain) was determined in a study of T cells in Graves' hyperthyroidism and ophthalmopathy. Study-level points and caveats: A median 6.5 months before onset, the model predicted ophthalmopathy. Ophthalmopathy and stable hyperthyroidism were told apart by a 13 V-J model.

The source material, RNA transcripts, was used to amplify TCR beta CDR3 regions. HTBI primers were the set used in a first-round RT-PCR of the TCR CDR3. TCRdb reprocessed the multiplex PCR reads via MiXCR and lists one record per CDR3 protein. The table has over 700,000 distinct CDR3 sequences, approximately 19% seen once. This clonotype appeared a single time. Its antigen is currently unknown. CDR1 is SGHAT, CDR2 FQNNGV, per germline. CDR3 size: 17 residues. Losses at the gene ends were 5 bases for V and 4 bases for J; bases not matched to a gene: 14. Orbital computed tomography and thyroid ultrasound, together with serum TRAb and thyroxine and clinical symptoms, were used for diagnoses.

Sequencing input: blood. The TCR comes from a woman between 45 and 60 years old with Graves' hyperthyroidism that later progressed to Graves' ophthalmopathy. The chain joins TRBV11-2 to TRBJ2-3, with 8 bases aligning to TRBD1. The CDR3 sequence: CASSTQGAAPEADTQYF. The CDR3 nucleotides are TGTGCCAGCAGCACCCAGGGGGCCGCTCCAGAAGCAGATACGCAGTATTTT.